This T cell receptor beta chain was retrieved from a study of CD8 T cells in ankylosing spondylitis. TCRdb reanalysed the 5' RACE reads using MiXCR and keeps one entry per CDR3 protein. Seen here are about 160,000 distinct CDR3 sequences, 15% to 20% observed once, and the top ten hold approximately 7.8%. This clonotype has ten or more counts. Its antigen remains unknown. Study-level points and caveats: Disease-linked clones bore a CD8+ phenotype, appearing relatively rarely in peripheral blood. Past research had described some motif variants in reactive arthritis synovial fluid and blood. Apparently characteristic of ankylosing spondylitis blood was a TCR beta motif (eight highly homologous variants).

The CDR3 contains 12 residues. The germline V gene has CDR1 DFQATT and CDR2 SNEGSKA (reference sequence). Trimming stripped 3 bases from V and 3 bases from J, with 6 bases between. Specimen: blood, either unsorted or a sorted T cell fraction (not recorded which). This sequence joins TRBV20-1 and TRBJ2-4, with unresolved D. The sequence derives from a male donor with ankylosing spondylitis or in good health (not recorded which). CDR3 residues: CSARADKNIQYF. The CDR3 nucleotides read TGCAGTGCTAGGGCCGACAAAAACATTCAGTACTTC.